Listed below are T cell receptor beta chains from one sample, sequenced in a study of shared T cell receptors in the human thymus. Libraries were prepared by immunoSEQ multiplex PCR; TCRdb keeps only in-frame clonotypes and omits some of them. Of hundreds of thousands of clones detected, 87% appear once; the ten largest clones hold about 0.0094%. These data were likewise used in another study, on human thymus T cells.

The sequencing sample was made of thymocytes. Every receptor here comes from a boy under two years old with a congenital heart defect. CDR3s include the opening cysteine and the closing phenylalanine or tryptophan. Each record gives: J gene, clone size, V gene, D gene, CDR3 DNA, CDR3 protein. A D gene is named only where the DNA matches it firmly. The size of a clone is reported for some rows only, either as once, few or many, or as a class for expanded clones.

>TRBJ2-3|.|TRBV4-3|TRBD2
TGCGCCAGCAGCCAAGCGGGGGGGCACACAGATACGCAGTATTTT
CASSQAGGHTDTQYF
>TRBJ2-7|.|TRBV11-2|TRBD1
TGTGCCAGCAGCCCCTCCGGGACAGCTGACTACGAGCAGTACTTC
CASSPSGTADYEQYF
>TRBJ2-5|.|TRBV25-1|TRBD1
TGTGCCAGCAGCGAGAAGAAAGAAAGGGACAGGGGAGAGACCCAGTACTTC
CASSEKKERDRGETQYF
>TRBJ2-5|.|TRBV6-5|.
TGTGCCAGCAGCCCACGTTCGGGGCAAGAGACCCAGTACTTC
CASSPRSGQETQYF
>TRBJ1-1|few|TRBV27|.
TGTGCCAGCAGGGGGCGGAATGGGCCGCTCACTGAAGCTTTCTTT
CASRGRNGPLTEAFF
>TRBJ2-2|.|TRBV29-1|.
TGCAGCGTTCAAGACGGGGGAAAGGGGGGGGAGCTGTTTTTT
CSVQDGGKGGELFF
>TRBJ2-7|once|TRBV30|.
TGTGCCTGGAAATCTACAGTCTCCTACGAGCAGTACTTC
CAWKSTVSYEQYF
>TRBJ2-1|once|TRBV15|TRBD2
TGTGCCACCAGCAGTAGCGGGAGGCGCAATGAGCAGTTCTTC
CATSSSGRRNEQFF
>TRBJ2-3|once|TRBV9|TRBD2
TGTGCCAGCAGCGTTGATAGCGGGTCCACAGATACGCAGTATTTT
CASSVDSGSTDTQYF
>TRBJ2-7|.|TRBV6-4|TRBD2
TGTGCCAGCAGTGGGGGGGGTGACGAGCAGTACTTC
CASSGGGDEQYF
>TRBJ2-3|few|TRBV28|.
TGTGCCAGCAGCCGGGTCACAGATACGCAGTATTTT
CASSRVTDTQYF
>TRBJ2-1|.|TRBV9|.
TGTGCCAGCAGCGCCCGACAGGATATTAATGAGCAGTTCTTC
CASSARQDINEQFF
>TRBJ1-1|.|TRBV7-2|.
TGTGCCAGTTTCCCCCCAGAAGCTTTCTTT
CASFPPEAFF
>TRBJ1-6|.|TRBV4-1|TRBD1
TGCGCCAGCAGACAAGATTACCCCACGACAGGGGGCCTTGATAATTCACCCCTCCACTTT
CASRQDYPTTGGLDNSPLHF
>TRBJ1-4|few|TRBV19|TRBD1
TGTGCCAGTAGTACCCGACAGGGTGGCGAAAAACTGTTTTTT
CASSTRQGGEKLFF
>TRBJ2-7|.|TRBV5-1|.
TGCGCCAGCAGCCTCGGGATTTCCTACGAGCAGTACTTC
CASSLGISYEQYF
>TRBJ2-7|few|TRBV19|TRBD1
TGTGCCAGTAGTCCCATGAGCTCCCGGGACAGCGCCTGGGGCTACGAGCAGTACTTC
CASSPMSSRDSAWGYEQYF
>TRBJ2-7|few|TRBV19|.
TGTGCCAGTAGTTCTACTGACTCCTACGAGCAGTACTTC
CASSSTDSYEQYF
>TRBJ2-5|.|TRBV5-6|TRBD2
TGTGCCAGCAGCTCTGCCTGGACTAGCGGGATAAAGACCCAGTACTTC
CASSSAWTSGIKTQYF
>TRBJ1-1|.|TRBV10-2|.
TGCGCCAGCAGTTGTGGAACAGGGGAAGCTTTCTTT
CASSCGTGEAFF
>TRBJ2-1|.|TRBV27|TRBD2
TGTGCCAGCAGTTTAGGACTAGCGGGGCCAAGCGAGCAGTTCTTC
CASSLGLAGPSEQFF
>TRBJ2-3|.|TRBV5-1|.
TGCGCCAGCAGCTTGGAGGAGATTTCTAGCACAGATACGCAGTATTTT
CASSLEEISSTDTQYF
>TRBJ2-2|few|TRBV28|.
TGTGCCAGCAGTTTCCCCCAGGGTAACGGGGAGCTGTTTTTT
CASSFPQGNGELFF
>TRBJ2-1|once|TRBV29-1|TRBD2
TGCAGCGTTGGGGTGACTAGCGGGCACAATGAGCAGTTCTTC
CSVGVTSGHNEQFF
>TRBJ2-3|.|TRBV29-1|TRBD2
TGCAGCGTTCAAAGTAGCGGGCTTAGGGCAGATACGCAGTATTTT
CSVQSSGLRADTQYF
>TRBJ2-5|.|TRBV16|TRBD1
TGTGCCAGCAGCCAATTGCCAGGGGGCAAGGAGACCCAGTACTTC
CASSQLPGGKETQYF
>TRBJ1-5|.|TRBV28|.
TGTGCCAGCAGCCCATCGAGAAGAAATCAGCCCCAGCATTTT
CASSPSRRNQPQHF
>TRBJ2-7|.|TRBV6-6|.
TGTGCCAGCAGCTTCGGTAGATCCTACGAGCAGTACTTC
CASSFGRSYEQYF
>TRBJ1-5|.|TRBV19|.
TGTGCCACCCTACCTGGGGGTGGAGGGGTTGAGCAGCCCCAGCATTTT
CATLPGGGGVEQPQHF
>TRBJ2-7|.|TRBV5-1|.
TGCGCCAGCAGCTTGGGTCGGGTGGGAGGTGTCTACGAGCAGTACTTC
CASSLGRVGGVYEQYF
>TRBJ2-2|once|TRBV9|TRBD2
TGTGCCAGCAGCGTAGACCTAGCGGCCACCGGGGAGCTGTTTTTT
CASSVDLAATGELFF
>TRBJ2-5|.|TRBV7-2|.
TGTGCCAGCAACCACCAGAAAGAGACCCAGTACTTC
CASNHQKETQYF
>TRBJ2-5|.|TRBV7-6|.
TGTGCCAGCAGCTTACGCGCCGAGCGGGAAGAGACCCAGTACTTC
CASSLRAEREETQYF
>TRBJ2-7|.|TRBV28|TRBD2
TGTGCCAGCAGTTTCATTCTCCCCCAATCCCGGGGGGGGCACGAGCAGTACTTC
CASSFILPQSRGGHEQYF
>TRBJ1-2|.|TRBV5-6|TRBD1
TGTGCCAGCAGCACGAGACAGGGGGCGAGAAGGCATGGCTACACCTTC
CASSTRQGARRHGYTF
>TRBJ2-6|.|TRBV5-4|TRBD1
TGTGCCAGCAGCTTAGACAGGGAGACAGCACCCGGGGCCAACGTCCTGACTTTC
CASSLDRETAPGANVLTF
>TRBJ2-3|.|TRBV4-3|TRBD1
TGCGCCAGCAGCCCCGCAGATAGGGGGCATCGAGATACGCAGTATTTT
CASSPADRGHRDTQYF
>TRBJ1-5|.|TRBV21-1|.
TGTGCCAGCAGCAAAGCGGTCGGCGGATTTGGCCAGCCCCAGCATTTT
CASSKAVGGFGQPQHF
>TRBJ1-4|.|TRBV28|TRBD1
TGTGCCAGCAGTCTTAGAGGGGGCCCAACGAATGAAAAACTGTTTTTT
CASSLRGGPTNEKLFF
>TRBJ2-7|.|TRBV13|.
TGTGCCAGCCGATACAGGGGGGGCGAGCAGTACTTC
CASRYRGGEQYF
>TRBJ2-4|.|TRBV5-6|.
TGTGCCAGCAGCTTGGGCTTGTGGGGGCTAGCCAAAAACATTCAGTACTTC
CASSLGLWGLAKNIQYF
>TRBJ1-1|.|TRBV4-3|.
TGCGCCAGCAGCCAAGATAGAGTACAGGGCAGGACTGAAGCTTTCTTT
CASSQDRVQGRTEAFF
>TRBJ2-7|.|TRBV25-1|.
TGTGCCAGCAGTGAATCGGAGGGCCTCTACGAGCAGTACTTC
CASSESEGLYEQYF
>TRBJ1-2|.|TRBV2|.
TGTGCCGGATCGACAGGATCTAACTATGGCTACACCTTC
CAGSTGSNYGYTF
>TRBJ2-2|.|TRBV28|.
TGTGCCAGCAGTTTGTCGGTCCCCCCCACTGTTACCGGGGAGCTGTTTTTT
CASSLSVPPTVTGELFF
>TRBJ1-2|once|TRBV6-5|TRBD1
TGTGCCAGCAGTAGATCAGGGGGTACTAACTATGGCTACACCTTC
CASSRSGGTNYGYTF
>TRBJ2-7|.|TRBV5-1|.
TGCGCCAGCAGCTTGGGGGCCCTAAGCTCCTACGAGCAGTACTTC
CASSLGALSSYEQYF
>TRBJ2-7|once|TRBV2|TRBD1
TGTGCCAGCAGTGAAGGAGGGGACAGGGTCTACGAGCAGTACTTC
CASSEGGDRVYEQYF
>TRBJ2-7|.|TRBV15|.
TGTGCCACCAGCAGAGATACGAGGGTTGAAGGCCACGAGCAGTACTTC
CATSRDTRVEGHEQYF